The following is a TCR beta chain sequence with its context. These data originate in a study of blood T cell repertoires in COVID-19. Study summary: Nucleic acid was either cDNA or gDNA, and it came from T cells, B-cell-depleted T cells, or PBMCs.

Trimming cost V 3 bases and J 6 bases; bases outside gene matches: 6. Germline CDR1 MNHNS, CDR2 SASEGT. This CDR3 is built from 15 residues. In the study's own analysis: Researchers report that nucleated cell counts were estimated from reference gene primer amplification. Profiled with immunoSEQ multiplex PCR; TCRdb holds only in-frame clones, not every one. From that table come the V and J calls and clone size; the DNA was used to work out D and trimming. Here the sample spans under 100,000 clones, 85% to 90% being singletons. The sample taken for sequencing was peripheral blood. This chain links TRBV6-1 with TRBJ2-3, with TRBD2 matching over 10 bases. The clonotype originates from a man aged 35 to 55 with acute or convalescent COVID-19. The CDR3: CASSDTGTSVDTQYF. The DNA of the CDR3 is TGTGCCAGCAGTGACACCGGGACTAGCGTGGATACGCAGTATTTT.